Listed here are 32 T cell receptor beta chains from one sample, sequenced in a study of cytomegalovirus exposure and HLA in healthy donors. Vbeta (60) and Jbeta (13) primers were used in the PCR. Generated by immunoSEQ multiplex PCR, the TCRdb table keeps only in-frame clones and is missing some. The profile covers about 130,000 clones, with around 78% appearing a single time and about 3.5% taken by the ten largest. The source material was PBMCs. These receptors all stem from a man aged 35 to 55 in good health and CMV-seronegative.

The chain combines TRBV9 with TRBJ2-3; 8 positions agree with TRBD2. The CDR3 is 15 residues long. V trimming: 1 base; J trimming: 5 bases; junction bases outside the gene matches: 6. Germline V gives CDR1 SGDLS, CDR2 YYNGEE. The CDR3 region is CASSVSGGPGDTQYF. CDR3 DNA: TGTGCCAGCAGCGTATCGGGGGGGCCGGGAGATACGCAGTATTTT.

The chain employs TRBV4-3 and TRBJ1-1; D ambiguous. V was shortened by 5 bases and J by 4 bases, with 8 bases between the two germline ends. The CDR3 sequence is 12 residues long. Per germline, CDR1 LGHNA and CDR2 YSLEER. This CDR3 is CASSFGTTEAFF. Here the CDR3 DNA reads TGCGCCAGCAGCTTTGGCACCACTGAAGCTTTCTTT.

V and J are TRBV7-2 and TRBJ2-3; D unclear. V lost 4 bases, J lost 2 bases, and 7 bases lay in between. This CDR3 is 13 amino acids long. From germline, CDR1 is SGHTA and CDR2 FQGNSA. DNA for the CDR3: TGTGCCAGCAGCTCCCAGATCACAGATACGCAGTATTTT. Its protein is CASSSQITDTQYF.

V usage is TRBV7-3 and J usage is TRBJ2-6, with D perhaps matching TRBD1 (6 bases). This CDR3 comprises 15 residues. Between the trimmed V and J ends, which lost 3 bases and 1 base, there was a span of 7 bases. Looked up from germline, CDR1 is SGHTA and CDR2 is FQGTGA. This chain's CDR3 is CASSFTGSGANVLTF. CDR3 sequence (DNA): TGTGCCAGCAGCTTTACAGGGTCTGGGGCCAACGTCCTGACTTTC.

The V gene is TRBV11-3, the J gene TRBJ2-5; no firm D call. The J call is doubtful: the DNA matches TRBJ2-7 better. Per the germline V gene, CDR1 is SGHNT and CDR2 is YENEEA. CDR3 length equals 13 residues. The DNA of the CDR3 is TGTGCCAGCAGCTTAGGTGATGCCTACGAGCAGTACTTC. Translation gives CASSLGDAYEQYF.

V usage is TRBV19 and J usage is TRBJ1-2; TRBD1 agrees at 9 bases. The CDR3 runs 18 residues. Looked up from germline, CDR1 is LNHDA and CDR2 is SQIVND (reference sequence). V lost 0 bases and J lost 4; bases outside the gene matches: 12. The DNA for the CDR3 is TGTGCCAGTAGTATAGAATATCCGGGACAGGGCAAAGGCTATGGCTACACCTTC. Translating it yields CASSIEYPGQGKGYGYTF.

This clone was recorded once. The chain combines TRBV27 with TRBJ2-3; 7 bases match TRBD1. Germline V gene data show CDR1 as MNHEY and CDR2 as SMNVEV (reference sequence). V was clipped by 4 bases and J by 1 base; unmatched bases: 11. This CDR3 has 17 residues. The CDR3 DNA follows: TGTGCCAGCAGTTCAAAGGGGGCGGCTCTACGCACAGATACGCAGTATTTT. Translating it yields CASSSKGAALRTDTQYF.

The chain joins TRBV5-6 to TRBJ2-1; D remains ambiguous. V was trimmed by 0 bases and J by 0 bases, leaving 13 bases between them. Germline V gene lookup returns CDR1 SGHDT and CDR2 YYEEEE. There are 17 residues in the CDR3. CDR3 sequence: CASSLGLTTGSYNEQFF. DNA for the CDR3: TGTGCCAGCAGCTTGGGTCTCACGACTGGCTCCTACAATGAGCAGTTCTTC. The full variable domain, in which reference TRBV5-6 and TRBJ2-1 provide the parts outside the CDR3, is DAGVTQSPTHLIKTRGQQVTLRCSPKSGHDTVSWYQQALGQGPQFIFQYYEEEERQRGNFPDRFSGHQFPNYSSELNVNALLLGDSALYLCASSLGLTTGSYNEQFFGPGTRLTVL.

Only a few counts were recorded for this clone. The chain employs TRBV19 and TRBJ1-5; TRBD1 agrees at 9 bases. The CDR3 contains 15 residues. V gave up 7 bases and J gave up 3 bases; unmatched junction bases: 7. Germline V CDR1 and CDR2: LNHDA, SQIVND (reference sequence). The CDR3 protein is CASNPGTGYNQPQHF. The CDR3 nucleotides are TGTGCCAGTAACCCCGGGACAGGGTACAATCAGCCCCAGCATTTT.

The CDR3 sequence: CASTRFLTGSGPYEQYF. As DNA, the CDR3 is TGTGCCAGCACCCGCTTTTTGACAGGCTCAGGGCCCTACGAGCAGTACTTC. The chain combines TRBV7-2 with TRBJ2-7; tentative D call: TRBD1 (6 bases). The CDR3 extends over 17 amino acids. Trimming took 7 bases from V and 2 from J, leaving 24 bases between them. Per the germline V gene, CDR1 is SGHTA and CDR2 is FQGNSA. Filled out from reference TRBV7-2 and TRBJ2-7, the complete variable domain reads GAGVSQSPSNKVTEKGKDVELRCDPISGHTALYWYRQSLGQGLEFLIYFQGNSAPDKSGLPSDRFSAERTGGSVSTLTIQRTQQEDSAVYLCASTRFLTGSGPYEQYFGPGTRLTVT.

The chain combines TRBV28 with TRBJ1-5; 8 nucleotides align to TRBD1. This CDR3 comprises 16 residues. CDR1 MDHEN and CDR2 SYDVKM come from the germline V gene. With V trimmed by 6 bases and J by 5 bases, 12 bases remained unmatched. The CDR3 sequence is CASSLGRAGGHQPQHF. CDR3 bases: TGTGCCAGCAGCCTAGGGCGGGCAGGGGGCCATCAGCCCCAGCATTTT.

This clone occurred once. The CDR3 loop is CASSRDRNTEAFF. The CDR3, as DNA: TGTGCCAGCAGCCGGGACAGGAACACTGAAGCTTTCTTT. The chain employs TRBV11-2 and TRBJ1-1; TRBD1 aligns across 7 bases. The CDR3 is 13 residues long. Germline loops: CDR1 SGHAT, CDR2 FQNNGV. The V gene end was trimmed by 5 bases and the J gene end by 1 base; junction bases not matched to a gene: 1.

V gene TRBV18 combines with J gene TRBJ1-3; D uncertain. The CDR3 sequence is 16 residues long. Looked up from germline, CDR1 is KGHSH and CDR2 is LQKENI. Trimming shortened V by 1 base and J by 3 bases, and 13 bases separated the two germline ends. The CDR3 DNA sequence: TGTGCCAGCTCACCACAAGAGGGAATAGGTGGAAACACCATATATTTT. This translates into CASSPQEGIGGNTIYF.

The rearrangement joins TRBV29-1 to TRBJ2-7; the D gene is possibly TRBD1 (5 bases). V shed 0 bases and J shed 3 bases, with 9 bases lying between them. CDR3 length equals 13 residues. Germline lookup yields CDR1 SQVTM and CDR2 ANQGSEA. The CDR3 protein is CSVEDGHNYEQYF. The CDR3 DNA reads as TGCAGCGTTGAAGATGGACATAACTACGAGCAGTACTTC.

The V and J genes are TRBV5-1 and TRBJ1-4; D remains ambiguous. The germline gives CDR1 SGHRS, CDR2 YFSETQ. V was pared by 4 bases and J by 8 bases, with 12 bases between. The CDR3 length is 13 residues. The CDR3 DNA reads TGCGCCAGCAGCCTCACCTCGGGGGAAAAACTGTTTTTT. Protein sequence: CASSLTSGEKLFF. The full variable domain, rest sourced from reference TRBV5-1 and TRBJ1-4, is KAGVTQTPRYLIKTRGQQVTLSCSPISGHRSVSWYQQTPGQGLQFLFEYFSETQRNKGNFPGRFSGRQFSNSRSEMNVSTLELGDSALYLCASSLTSGEKLFFGSGTQLSVL.

This chain's CDR3 is CASSFQGAEDTQYF. Written as DNA, the CDR3 is TGCGCCAGCAGCTTCCAGGGCGCGGAAGATACGCAGTATTTT. V is TRBV5-1 and J is TRBJ2-3, with D possibly TRBD1 on 5 matching bases. This CDR3 contains 14 residues. Trimming pared 2 bases from V and 5 bases from J, leaving 12 bases between. From germline, CDR1 is SGHRS and CDR2 YFSETQ.

The table lists this clone with a count of one. Other DNA sequences in the same sample also yield this CDR3. The chain employs TRBV4-3 and TRBJ1-2; D is perhaps TRBD1 (6 bases). CDR1 is LGHNA and CDR2 is YSLEER in the germline V gene. The CDR3 sequence is 14 residues long. The V and J ends lost 3 bases and 7 bases respectively, with 15 bases between them. CDR3 in amino acids: CASSQDTQGTGYTF. CDR3 nucleotide sequence: TGCGCCAGCAGCCAGGATACCCAGGGGACTGGCTACACCTTC.

On this clone itself: The sample holds other DNA sequences that translate to the same CDR3. The J gene is TRBJ1-5, the V gene TRBV5-1, with 7 bases matching TRBD1. V lost 7 bases, J lost 3 bases, and 4 bases stayed unmatched. CDR1 is SGHRS, CDR2 YFSETQ, per germline. The CDR3 consists of 13 residues. The chain's CDR3 is CASRQGDNQPQHF. Here the CDR3 DNA reads TGCGCCAGCCGACAGGGCGACAATCAGCCCCAGCATTTT.

The V gene is TRBV28, the J gene TRBJ1-6; TRBD1 aligns across 9 bases. The CDR3 has 15 amino acids. Germline values: CDR1 MDHEN, CDR2 SYDVKM. The J segment lost 6 bases and the V segment lost 6 bases, leaving 6 bases of the junction unmatched. The DNA for the CDR3 is TGTGCCAGCAGACCTACGGACAGGGGTAATTCACCCCTCCACTTT. Translated, it gives CASRPTDRGNSPLHF.

The rearrangement uses TRBV28 and TRBJ1-5; possible D gene TRBD1, 5 bases. This CDR3 is 18 amino acids long. Germline CDR1 MDHEN, CDR2 SYDVKM. V was cut by 3 bases and J by 5 bases, with 23 bases left in between. This chain's CDR3 is CASSFFLAVGWGDQPQHF. CDR3 in DNA: TGTGCCAGCAGTTTTTTCTTGGCAGTAGGGTGGGGCGATCAGCCCCAGCATTTT.

Remarks on this clone: The junction and the germline gene differ at one end; a read error may be behind it. V gene TRBV28 combines with J gene TRBJ2-7; 8 nucleotides align to TRBD2. The CDR3 spans 15 residues. From germline, CDR1 is MDHEN and CDR2 SYDVKM. For the CDR3, the DNA is TGTGCCAGCACCCCGGGGGGGGCGCGAGGCTACGGGCAGTACTTC. The encoded protein is CASTPGGARGYGQYF.

This chain links TRBV6-6 with TRBJ1-4; tentative D call: TRBD1 (5 bases). The ends were cut back, 11 bases at V and 3 bases at J, with 10 bases in the middle. Germline V lookup: CDR1 MNHNY, CDR2 SVGAGI (reference sequence). CDR3 length: 12 amino acids. The CDR3 region is CASRDANEKLFF. CDR3 nucleotides: TGTGCCTCCAGGGATGCTAATGAAAAACTGTTTTTT.

The chain employs TRBV27 and TRBJ1-6; D perhaps matches TRBD1 (6 bases). Germline V gene lookup returns CDR1 MNHEY and CDR2 SMNVEV (reference sequence). The CDR3 length is 14 residues. V was cut by 2 bases and J by 10 bases, with 12 bases left in between. The CDR3 protein is CASSLTGLESPLHF. The CDR3 DNA reads TGTGCCAGCAGTTTAACAGGGTTGGAATCACCCCTCCACTTT.

This sequence joins TRBV4-1 and TRBJ1-2; D is undetermined. V lost 1 base to trimming and J lost 4 bases, with 13 bases between them. The CDR3 spans 15 residues. CDR1 is MGHRA and CDR2 is YSYEKL in the germline V gene. The CDR3 DNA sequence: TGCGCCAGCAGCCAAGCTCTAGCCGCTGTCTATGGCTACACCTTC. Translated, it gives CASSQALAAVYGYTF.

The V gene is TRBV10-3, the J gene TRBJ1-6, with 11 bases fitting TRBD1. Germline lookup yields CDR1 ENHRY and CDR2 SYGVKD. With 7 bases clipped from V and 6 bases from J, the junction kept 8 bases outside the gene matches. The CDR3 contains 16 residues. The CDR3 here is CAIKEPGTGGNSPLHF. DNA for the CDR3: TGTGCCATCAAAGAACCCGGGACAGGGGGTAATTCACCCCTCCACTTT.

This chain uses TRBV7-8 with TRBJ1-5; 7 bases are a match to TRBD1. V shed 2 bases, J shed 5 bases, and the junction held 6 bases outside the gene matches. Germline CDR1 and CDR2: SGHVS and FQNEAQ. The CDR3 covers 15 residues. In nucleotides, the CDR3 is TGTGCCAGCAGCTTACTCCGGACAGGTCATCAGCCCCAGCATTTT. Its translation: CASSLLRTGHQPQHF.

The table lists this clone with a count of one. The chain couples TRBV4-3 to TRBJ2-3, with 13 bases that match TRBD2. The germline gives CDR1 LGHNA, CDR2 YSLEER. The CDR3 has 17 amino acids. Unmatched junction bases numbered 4, after V lost 4 bases and J lost 0 bases. CDR3 loop: CASSLSGLAGSTDTQYF. The DNA of the CDR3 is TGCGCCAGCAGCCTATCGGGACTAGCGGGGAGCACAGATACGCAGTATTTT.

The chain combines TRBV6-1 with TRBJ1-1; no reliable D call. The CDR3 consists of 13 residues. Deletions cut 8 bases from V and 5 bases from J, with 15 bases between. In germline, CDR1 is MNHNS, CDR2 SASEGT. CDR3 sequence (DNA): TGTGCCAGCGGGTCCCTTGCGAGGACTGAAGCTTTCTTT. This translates into CASGSLARTEAFF.

There are a few counts of this clone. The chain recombines TRBV14 with TRBJ1-6; 8 bases line up with TRBD1. There are 16 residues in the CDR3. Germline values: CDR1 SGHDN, CDR2 FVKESK. V lost 4 bases and J lost 7; bases outside the gene matches: 9. The CDR3 DNA follows: TGTGCCAGCAGCCGAACAGGGGGGACGGGGAATTCACCCCTCCACTTT. The encoded protein is CASSRTGGTGNSPLHF.

The chain couples TRBV7-9 to TRBJ1-3, with D possibly TRBD1 on 6 matching bases. V was trimmed by 5 bases and J by 3 bases, leaving 20 bases between them. CDR3 size: 17 residues. Germline V gene data show CDR1 as SEHNR and CDR2 as FQNEAQ (reference sequence). The CDR3 nucleotides are TGTGCCAGCAGCCCATCAAGGCGGGGGGCAAGTGGAAACACCATATATTTT. It is translated as CASSPSRRGASGNTIYF.

The rearrangement joins TRBV30 to TRBJ1-6; no reliable D call. The V end was cut by 2 bases, the J end by 17 bases, with 13 bases between. CDR3 length: 11 amino acids. Germline assignment: CDR1 GTSNPN and CDR2 SVGIG (reference sequence). For the CDR3, the DNA is TGTGCCTGGAGTCCGGAGGGCGTCATCCACTTT. Translating it yields CAWSPEGVIHF.

The chain is built from TRBV30 and TRBJ1-2; D not certain. The germline V gene encodes CDR1 GTSNPN and CDR2 SVGIG (reference sequence). The CDR3 is 13 residues long. Trimming took off 2 bases at V and 6 bases at J, with 13 bases between the two ends. The DNA for the CDR3 is TGTGCCTGGAGTAGGTCAGGCATAGATGGCTACACCTTC. It translates to CAWSRSGIDGYTF.